The clone carrying this T cell receptor beta chain appeared a single time. What it recognizes is unknown. The CDR3 contains 17 residues. This entry belongs to a study of T cell responses to AZD1222 COVID-19 vaccine. Study results and limitations: Among AZD1222 vaccinees, only six or seven were seropositive at baseline. Regions left unmutated in variants are reportedly the target of nearly half of spike-specific TCRs.

Some clones are missing from TCRdb's copy, which holds only in-frame ones; the method was immunoSEQ multiplex PCR. The table includes more than 150,000 clones, more than 85% detected once. Sample: peripheral blood, taken on day 0 of AZD1222 vaccination. This chain joins TRBV21-1 and TRBJ1-5. TRBV21-1 constitutes a pseudogene. This TCR derives from an adult in good health. The CDR3 bases are TGTGCCATCCCTGGAGCGGGCAGGCAAAATAGCAATCAGCCCCAGCATTTT. It yields the protein CAIPGAGRQNSNQPQHF.